There are many counts of the clone carrying this T cell receptor beta chain. Each CDR3 protein is one row after TCRdb ran MiXCR on the 5' RACE reads. The repertoire includes more than 90,000 distinct CDR3 sequences, 9.5% to 11% of them detected once, and approximately 5.3% sits in the top ten. The data stem from a study of early T cells in non-severe SARS-CoV-2 infection. Sequencing was done on a sample of whole blood. The TCR comes from an adult who was a healthcare worker with PCR-confirmed SARS-CoV-2 infection or an uninfected control (not recorded which).

The CDR3 nucleotides read TGTGCCAGCAGTCATACAGGGAATCGGGTCGAGCAGTACTTC. Protein product: CASSHTGNRVEQYF. V usage is TRBV11-2 and J usage is TRBJ2-7; perhaps TRBD1 as D (6 bases). V was trimmed by 6 bases and J by 6 bases, leaving 18 bases between them. This CDR3 has 14 amino acids. Germline CDR1 is SGHAT and CDR2 is FQNNGV. Drawing the rest from reference TRBV11-2 and TRBJ2-7, the complete variable domain is EAGVAQSPRYKIIEKRQSVAFWCNPISGHATLYWYQQILGQGPKLLIQFQNNGVVDDSQLPKDRFSAERLKGVDSTLKIQPAKLEDSAVYLCASSHTGNRVEQYFGPGTRLTVT.